The 10 T cell receptor beta chains below all came from one sample that was sequenced in a study of beta chain features in type 1 diabetes. What was sequenced were expressed TCRB transcripts, since all of the isolated RNA had been reverse transcribed. Sequencing was performed with immunoSEQ multiplex PCR; in TCRdb, only in-frame clones are kept and a portion is missing. The top ten clones hold roughly 7% of a sample with about 320,000 clones, 13% to 15% of them seen once. The sequenced material came from central memory CD4+ T cells from blood. The receptors come from a man aged 25-40 years in good health.

The J gene is TRBJ2-7, the V gene TRBV19, with TRBD2 as a possible D gene (5 bases). Germline V gene sequence: CDR1 LNHDA, CDR2 SQIVND (reference sequence). The CDR3 runs 12 residues. V was pared by 3 bases and J by 5 bases, with 8 bases between. Here the CDR3 reads CASSIWGDEQYF. CDR3 coding DNA: TGTGCCAGTAGTATTTGGGGAGACGAGCAGTACTTC.

This clone turned up a few times. V and J are TRBV6-5 and TRBJ2-3, with D unclear. The CDR3 consists of 12 residues. The ends were cut back, 7 bases at V and 6 bases at J, with 11 bases in the middle. Germline loops: CDR1 MNHEY, CDR2 SVGAGI. The CDR3 loop reads CASNGPEDTQYF. DNA for the CDR3: TGTGCCAGCAACGGACCGGAGGATACGCAGTATTTT.

This clone has more than one count but fewer than ten. This specimen includes other DNA sequences encoding the same CDR3. This sequence joins TRBV20-1 and TRBJ1-2, with D hard to call. Germline V CDR1 and CDR2: DFQATT, SNEGSKA (reference sequence). There are 11 residues in the CDR3. Trimming took 3 bases from V and 5 from J, leaving 7 bases between them. CDR3 protein: CSASDGYGYTF. The CDR3 coding sequence is TGCAGTGCTAGTGACGGTTATGGCTACACCTTC.

This clone was counted only a few times. The same CDR3 also results from other DNA sequences found in this sample. The V call is TRBV5-6, the J call TRBJ2-2; D possibly corresponds to TRBD2 (6 bases). The CDR3 contains 13 residues. Trimming shortened V by 4 bases and J by 5 bases, and 9 bases separated the two germline ends. In germline, CDR1 is SGHDT, CDR2 YYEEEE. CDR3 residues: CASSPTRTGELFF. The CDR3 DNA reads as TGTGCCAGCAGCCCGACTAGAACCGGGGAGCTGTTTTTT.

This clone was detected a few times. The CDR3 protein is CASSLFSGGTDTQYF. CDR3 sequence (DNA): TGCGCCAGCAGCTTATTTAGCGGGGGGACAGATACGCAGTATTTT. The chain uses TRBV5-1 and TRBJ2-3, with 10 bases matching TRBD2. CDR3 length: 15 amino acids. Trimming took 2 bases from V and 3 from J; bases not matched to a gene: 3. Germline V lookup: CDR1 SGHRS, CDR2 YFSETQ.

This chain uses TRBV19 with TRBJ2-1; D remains ambiguous. Germline-derived CDR1 and CDR2 are LNHDA and SQIVND (reference sequence). V was trimmed by 3 bases and J by 4 bases, leaving 16 bases between them. CDR3 length: 16 residues. CDR3 protein: CASSMKGFGFYNEQFF. CDR3 sequence (DNA): TGTGCCAGTAGTATGAAAGGGTTCGGGTTTTACAATGAGCAGTTCTTC.

The genes are TRBV4-2 and TRBJ2-5, with 9 bases identical to TRBD2. The V and J ends lost 1 base and 5 bases, in that order; junction bases with no gene match: 8. CDR3 length: 16 residues. Germline V gene lookup returns CDR1 LGHNA and CDR2 YNFKEQ. In DNA, the CDR3 is TGTGCCAGCAGCCAAGCAGGCGGGGGGGCTTGGGAGACCCAGTACTTC. It yields the protein CASSQAGGGAWETQYF.

This chain joins TRBV6-1 and TRBJ2-2; D unresolved. The CDR3 totals 15 residues. Germline CDR1 MNHNS, CDR2 SASEGT. With 5 bases removed from V and 0 bases from J, the gap between germline ends came to 10 bases. DNA for the CDR3: TGTGCCAGCAGTTTGAACCCTTCGAACACCGGGGAGCTGTTTTTT. Translation gives CASSLNPSNTGELFF.

This clone was seen a few times. The gene calls are TRBV20-1 and TRBJ2-1; a weak D match, TRBD2 (5 bases). Per the germline V gene, CDR1 is DFQATT and CDR2 is SNEGSKA (reference sequence). Trimming removed 5 bases at V and 12 bases at J, with 11 bases between. The CDR3 is 10 amino acids. CDR3 loop: CSALREGQFF. DNA of the CDR3: TGCAGTGCTCTTAGAGAGGGGCAGTTCTTC.

This clone came up a few times. The gene calls are TRBV19 and TRBJ2-4; 7 bases map to TRBD2. The CDR3 consists of 15 residues. Trimming cost V 3 bases and J 0 bases; bases outside gene matches: 2. Germline V CDR1 and CDR2: LNHDA, SQIVND (reference sequence). DNA for the CDR3: TGTGCCAGTAGTATTCCGGGGGGAGCCAAAAACATTCAGTACTTC. It specifies CASSIPGGAKNIQYF.